The rows below give T cell receptor beta chains drawn from one sample of a study of cytomegalovirus exposure and HLA in healthy donors. Generated by immunoSEQ multiplex PCR, the TCRdb table keeps only in-frame clones and is missing some. The sample shows more than 250,000 clones, 86% of them seen only once. The sequenced sample was PBMCs. These TCRs come from a woman aged 18-29 years in good health and CMV-seronegative. CDR3s leave out the opening cysteine and the closing phenylalanine or tryptophan.

13	TRBV2	TRBJ1-5	ASSEEIGGNQPQH
14	TRBV10-3	TRBJ2-1	AMQEGLAGAYNEQF
13	TRBV4-1	TRBJ1-4	ASSQGGHGNEKLF
16	TRBV18	TRBJ2-3	ASSPPGSGTGGTDTQY
15	TRBV7-9	TRBJ2-3	ASSPSTSGVSTDTQY
14	TRBV19	TRBJ2-7	ASSRIWLAGVDEQY
11	TRBV18	TRBJ1-5	ASSPQGDQPQH
11	TRBV7-2	TRBJ1-1	ASSPHGVPEAF
15	TRBV13	TRBJ1-5	ASSMSSDRGSNQPQH
11	TRBV27	TRBJ2-3	ASRLYGTDTQY
10	TRBV29-1	TRBJ2-5	SVWTPQETQY
13	TRBV5-1	TRBJ2-7	ASSFDRGLSYEQY
13	TRBV9	TRBJ1-4	ASSGTGTSNEKLF
14	TRBV5-1	TRBJ1-1	ASSLEVDRGNTEAF
11	TRBV5-1	TRBJ2-7	ASSLASVYEQY
12	TRBV19	TRBJ1-1	ASLSGTMNTEAF
13	TRBV2	TRBJ2-1	ASSVGLAGYNEQF
14	TRBV4-2	TRBJ1-3	ASSQEQAYLGNTIY
13	TRBV6-5	TRBJ2-7	ASSYEEGASYEQY
14	TRBV10-3	TRBJ2-1	AIRVRTSGSYNEQF
12	TRBV11-3	TRBJ2-7	ASSLASGSYEQY
12	TRBV27	TRBJ1-1	ASSSRTGDTEAF
18	TRBV28	TRBJ2-7	ASSLYVPTSGRPWGYEQY
10	TRBV28	TRBJ2-2	ASSFSSGELF
14	TRBV18	TRBJ1-1	ASSPLPSRANTEAF
7	TRBV29-1	TRBJ2-1	SVTDEQF
12	TRBV25-1	TRBJ2-7	ASSEAGQFYEQY
12	TRBV7-9	TRBJ1-2	ASSLATANYGYT
12	TRBV7-9	TRBJ1-5	ASSPPEPGQPQH
12	TRBV5-1	TRBJ2-3	ASSLYQSTDTQY
14	TRBV5-4	TRBJ2-1	ASSTLTGGKDNEQF
14	TRBV7-6	TRBJ2-3	ASSLPLAGLTDTQY
14	TRBV4-3	TRBJ1-3	ASSQGAKWEGNTIY
14	TRBV5-1	TRBJ2-5	ASSLDVAGSQETQY
14	TRBV4-2	TRBJ2-1	ASSQESGLAPNEQF
11	TRBV2	TRBJ1-1	ASRVSMNTEAF
11	TRBV6-6	TRBJ2-7	ASSYSSSYEQY
17	TRBV15	TRBJ2-3	ATSRQLGLAAAHTDTQY
13	TRBV27	TRBJ1-3	ASSLTGYSGNTIY
13	TRBV6-6	TRBJ1-2	ASSRQAQEGYGYT
15	TRBV15	TRBJ2-7	ATDKGQLSSVTYEQY